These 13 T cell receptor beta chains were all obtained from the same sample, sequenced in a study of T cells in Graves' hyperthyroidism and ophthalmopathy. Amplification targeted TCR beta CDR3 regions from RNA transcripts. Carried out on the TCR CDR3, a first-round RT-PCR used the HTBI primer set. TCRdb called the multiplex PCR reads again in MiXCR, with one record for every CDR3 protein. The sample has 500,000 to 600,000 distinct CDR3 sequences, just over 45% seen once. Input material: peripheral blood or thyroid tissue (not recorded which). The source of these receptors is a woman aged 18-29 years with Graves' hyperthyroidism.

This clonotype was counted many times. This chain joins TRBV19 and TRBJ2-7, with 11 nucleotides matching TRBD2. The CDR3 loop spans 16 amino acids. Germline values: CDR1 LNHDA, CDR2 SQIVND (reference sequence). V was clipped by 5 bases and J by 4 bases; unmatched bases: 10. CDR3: CASSPSSGRNNYEQYF. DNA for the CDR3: TGTGCCAGTAGTCCGTCTAGCGGGAGGAATAATTACGAGCAGTACTTC.

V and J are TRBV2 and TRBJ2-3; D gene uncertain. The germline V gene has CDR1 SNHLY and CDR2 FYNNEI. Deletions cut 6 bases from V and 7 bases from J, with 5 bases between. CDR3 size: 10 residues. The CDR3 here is CASSLNTQYF. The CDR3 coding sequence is TGTGCCAGCAGCCTCAATACGCAGTATTTT.

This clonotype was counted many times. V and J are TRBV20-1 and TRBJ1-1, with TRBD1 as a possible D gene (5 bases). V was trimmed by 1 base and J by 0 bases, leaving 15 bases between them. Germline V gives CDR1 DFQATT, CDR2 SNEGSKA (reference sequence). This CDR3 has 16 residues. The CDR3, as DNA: TGCAGTGCTAGAGTATTCGGTCAGGGACTGAACACTGAAGCTTTCTTT. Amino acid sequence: CSARVFGQGLNTEAFF.

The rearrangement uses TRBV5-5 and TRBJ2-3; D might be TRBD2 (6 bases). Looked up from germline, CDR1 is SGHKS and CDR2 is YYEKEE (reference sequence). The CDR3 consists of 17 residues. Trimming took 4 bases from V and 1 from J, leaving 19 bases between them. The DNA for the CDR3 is TGTGCCAGCAGCCAAGCTGCTCGGGACTTAGGCACAGATACGCAGTATTTT. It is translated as CASSQAARDLGTDTQYF.

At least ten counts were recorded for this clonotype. The CDR3 nucleotides are TGTGCCAGCAGCCAAGCACGGACAGGGGATGTTTTCTTT. It is translated as CASSQARTGDVFF. The J gene is TRBJ1-1, the V gene TRBV4-2, with TRBD1 identical over 9 bases. The CDR3 totals 13 residues. CDR1 and CDR2 (germline): LGHNA, YNFKEQ. After removal of 1 base from V and 13 bases from J, the junction contained 7 bases not matched to a gene.

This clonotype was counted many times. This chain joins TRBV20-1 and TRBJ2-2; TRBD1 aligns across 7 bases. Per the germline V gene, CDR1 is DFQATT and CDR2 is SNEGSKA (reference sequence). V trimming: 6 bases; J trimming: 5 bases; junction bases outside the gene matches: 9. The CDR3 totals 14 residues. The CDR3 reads CSAQDRVRTGELFF. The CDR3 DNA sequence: TGCAGTGCGCAAGACAGGGTCCGGACCGGGGAGCTGTTTTTT.

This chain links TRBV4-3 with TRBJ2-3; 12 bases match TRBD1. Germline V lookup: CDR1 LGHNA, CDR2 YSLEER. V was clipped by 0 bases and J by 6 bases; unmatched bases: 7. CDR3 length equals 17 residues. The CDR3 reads CASSQEGTGGAWDTQYF. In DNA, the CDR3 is TGCGCCAGCAGCCAAGAAGGGACAGGGGGCGCCTGGGATACGCAGTATTTT.

In nucleotides, the CDR3 is TGTGCCTGGGATACAGGGGTCTCTGGGGCCAACGTCCTGACTTTC. Translated, it gives CAWDTGVSGANVLTF. The chain uses TRBV30 and TRBJ2-6; 7 bases fit TRBD1. V lost 5 bases and J lost 0; bases outside the gene matches: 4. CDR1 is GTSNPN and CDR2 is SVGIG in the germline V gene (reference sequence). CDR3 length equals 15 residues.

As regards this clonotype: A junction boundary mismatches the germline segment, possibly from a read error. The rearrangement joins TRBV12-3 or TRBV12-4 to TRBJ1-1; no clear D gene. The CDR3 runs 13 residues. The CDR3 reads CASSKTVNTEALF. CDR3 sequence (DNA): TGTGCCAGCAGCAAGACGGTGAACACTGAAGCTCTCTTT.

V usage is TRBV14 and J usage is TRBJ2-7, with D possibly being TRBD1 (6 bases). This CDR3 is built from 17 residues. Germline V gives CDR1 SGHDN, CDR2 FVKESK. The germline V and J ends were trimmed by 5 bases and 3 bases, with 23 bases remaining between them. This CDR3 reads CASSGTTRTDTFYEQYF. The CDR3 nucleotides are TGTGCCAGCAGCGGGACGACTCGGACAGATACGTTCTACGAGCAGTACTTC.

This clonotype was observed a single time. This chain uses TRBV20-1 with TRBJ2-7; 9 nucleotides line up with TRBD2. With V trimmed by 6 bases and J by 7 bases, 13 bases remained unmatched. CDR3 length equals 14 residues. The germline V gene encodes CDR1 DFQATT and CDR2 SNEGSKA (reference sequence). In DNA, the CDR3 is TGCAGTGCCAAAGCGGGAGGATCTTCGGGGGAGCAGTACTTC. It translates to CSAKAGGSSGEQYF.

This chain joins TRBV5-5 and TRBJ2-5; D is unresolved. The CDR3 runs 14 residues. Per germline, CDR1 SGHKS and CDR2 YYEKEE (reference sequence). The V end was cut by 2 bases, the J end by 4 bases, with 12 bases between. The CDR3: CASSFRASPETQYF. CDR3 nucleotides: TGTGCCAGCAGCTTTAGGGCCTCTCCAGAGACCCAGTACTTC.

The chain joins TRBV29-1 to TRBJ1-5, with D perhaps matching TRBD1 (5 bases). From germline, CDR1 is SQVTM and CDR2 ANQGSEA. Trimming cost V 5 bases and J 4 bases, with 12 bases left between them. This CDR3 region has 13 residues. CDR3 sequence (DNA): TGCAGCGTTAATACAGGCGATAATCAGCCCCAGCATTTT. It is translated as CSVNTGDNQPQHF.